These 25 T cell receptor beta chains were sequenced from one sample in a study of blood T cell repertoires in COVID-19. Libraries were prepared by immunoSEQ multiplex PCR; TCRdb keeps only in-frame clonotypes and omits some of them. This sample has around 250,000 clones, with 88% found just once. What was sequenced was PBMCs or T cells enriched from blood (not recorded which). All receptors come from a woman in her 40s who had been exposed to COVID-19.

This clone was seen a handful of times. This chain links TRBV9 with TRBJ2-7; 8 positions agree with TRBD2. Germline V gene sequence: CDR1 SGDLS, CDR2 YYNGEE. This CDR3 contains 15 residues. The junction had 2 bases not matched to a gene; V was cut back by 0 bases and J by 0 bases. CDR3 in DNA: TGTGCCAGCAGCGTAGCGGGGGGGAGCTCCTACGAGCAGTACTTC. This encodes CASSVAGGSSYEQYF.

V is TRBV24-1 and J is TRBJ1-2; D may be TRBD1 (5 bases). With 4 bases removed from V and 0 bases from J, the gap between germline ends came to 11 bases. The CDR3 runs to 15 residues. CDR1 and CDR2 from the germline V gene are KGHDR and SFDVKD. This CDR3 is CATSDPRAPNYGYTF. CDR3 in DNA: TGTGCCACCAGTGACCCCAGGGCCCCTAACTATGGCTACACCTTC.

The V gene is TRBV20-1, the J gene TRBJ1-2; D ambiguous. Trimming cost V 7 bases and J 13 bases, with 16 bases left between them. This CDR3 has 10 residues. Germline V CDR1 and CDR2: DFQATT, SNEGSKA (reference sequence). This CDR3 is CSGIGEGSTF. The CDR3 nucleotides are TGCAGTGGAATCGGGGAAGGATCCACCTTC.

The J gene is TRBJ1-5, the V gene TRBV6-5; D is unresolved. This CDR3 comprises 13 residues. Germline V gene data show CDR1 as MNHEY and CDR2 as SVGAGI. Trimming shortened V by 5 bases and J by 3 bases, and 8 bases separated the two germline ends. The CDR3 DNA reads TGTGCCAGCAGTACCGGGTTCAATCAGCCCCAGCATTTT. This sequence encodes CASSTGFNQPQHF.

The chain has TRBV4-1 and TRBJ2-1; no definite D call. Germline V gene sequence: CDR1 MGHRA, CDR2 YSYEKL. V lost 0 bases to trimming and J lost 6 bases, with 9 bases between them. CDR3 size: 14 residues. The CDR3 DNA is TGCGCCAGCAGCCAAGAATCGCCGAGCAATGAGCAGTTCTTC. Residues: CASSQESPSNEQFF.

This CDR3 is CASSLDLRGLNGELFF. The CDR3 region has the DNA TGTGCCAGCAGCTTAGATCTGAGGGGGCTAAACGGGGAGCTGTTTTTT. The V gene is TRBV11-2, the J gene TRBJ2-2, with TRBD1 matching 7 bases. This CDR3 comprises 16 residues. Germline V CDR1 and CDR2: SGHAT, FQNNGV. V was pared by 0 bases and J by 7 bases, with 8 bases of the junction left unmatched.

V usage is TRBV6-5 and J usage is TRBJ2-7, with D possibly matching TRBD1 (5 bases). CDR1 MNHEY and CDR2 SVGAGI come from the germline V gene. Between the trimmed V and J ends, which lost 2 bases and 6 bases, there was a span of 11 bases. The CDR3 runs to 13 residues. The CDR3 region is CASSYAGSGEQYF. The CDR3 DNA follows: TGTGCCAGCAGTTACGCAGGGTCCGGCGAGCAGTACTTC.

Concerning this clone itself: This may come from a read error, since a much larger clone is one base off. V and J are TRBV4-2 and TRBJ1-2; possible D gene TRBD1, 6 bases. The CDR3 extends over 16 amino acids. Germline V gene data show CDR1 as LGHNA and CDR2 as YNFKEQ. CDR3: CASRDTLRGPNYSYTF. The CDR3 DNA reads as TGTGCCAGCAGAGACACCCTCAGGGGTCCTAACTATAGCTACACCTTC.

A word on this clone: A read error may produce the germline difference seen at one junction end. V and J are TRBV5-1 and TRBJ2-2; 14 bases align to TRBD2. The CDR3 runs to 15 residues. The germline V gene has CDR1 SGHRS and CDR2 YFSETQ. The CDR3 DNA is TGTGCCAGCAGCCGACTAGCGGGAGGGCTTGGGGAGCTGTTTTTT. Protein sequence: CASSRLAGGLGELFF.

CDR3 loop: CASSSTGNDEKLFF. CDR3 nucleotide sequence: TGTGCCAGCAGCTCTACAGGGAACGATGAAAAACTGTTTTTT. The chain links TRBV6-5 to TRBJ1-4; weak D call: TRBD1 (6 bases). V lost 6 bases and J 6 bases, leaving 14 bases between the germline ends. The CDR3 is made up of 14 amino acids. Germline CDR1 is MNHEY and CDR2 is SVGAGI.

V gene TRBV9 combines with J gene TRBJ1-6, with D possibly TRBD1 on 6 matching bases. The V gene's germline CDR1 is SGDLS and CDR2 YYNGEE. This CDR3 contains 15 residues. Between the trimmed V and J ends, which lost 3 bases and 8 bases, there was a span of 15 bases. The CDR3 spells CASSASGVWYSPLHF. CDR3 in DNA: TGTGCCAGCAGCGCGTCAGGGGTTTGGTATTCACCCCTCCACTTT.

The chain employs TRBV5-6 and TRBJ2-3; TRBD1 matches at 9 bases. V trimming: 3 bases; J trimming: 2 bases; junction bases outside the gene matches: 7. CDR1 SGHDT and CDR2 YYEEEE come from the germline V gene. This CDR3 is 16 amino acids long. The CDR3 region is CASSYGQGQLTDTQYF. In nucleotides, the CDR3 is TGTGCCAGCAGCTATGGACAGGGGCAGCTCACAGATACGCAGTATTTT.

V gene TRBV2 combines with J gene TRBJ2-7, with TRBD1 matching over 8 bases. Germline assignment: CDR1 SNHLY and CDR2 FYNNEI. V shed 6 bases and J 2 bases; nucleotides not matched to a gene: 3. The length of the CDR3 is 13 residues. The CDR3 DNA sequence: TGTGCCAGCAGGGACAGGGTTACCTACGAGCAGTACTTC. It is translated as CASRDRVTYEQYF.

The chain is built from TRBV6-5 and TRBJ2-7; TRBD2 matches 8 bases. J lost 3 bases, V lost 7 bases, and 5 bases had no gene match. The CDR3 loop spans 13 amino acids. The germline CDR1 and CDR2 sequences are MNHEY and SVGAGI. This chain's CDR3 is CASTRGGYYEQYF. The CDR3 DNA reads as TGTGCCAGCACCCGCGGGGGGTACTACGAGCAGTACTTC.

The chain links TRBV7-9 to TRBJ2-2; tentatively, D is TRBD1 (5 bases). The V gene's germline CDR1 is SEHNR and CDR2 FQNEAQ (reference sequence). Trimming pared 5 bases from V and 4 bases from J, leaving 14 bases between. The CDR3 length is 15 residues. The CDR3 bases are TGTGCCAGCAGCGCAGGGCTTTCCGGCACCGGGGAGCTGTTTTTT. Residues: CASSAGLSGTGELFF. Combining the CDR3 with reference TRBV7-9 and TRBJ2-2 gives the whole variable domain DTGVSQNPRHKITKRGQNVTFRCDPISEHNRLYWYRQTLGQGPEFLTYFQNEAQLEKSRLLSDRFSAERPKGSFSTLEIQRTEQGDSAMYLCASSAGLSGTGELFFGEGSRLTVL.

V is TRBV28 and J is TRBJ1-4; 7 bases are a match to TRBD1. Germline-derived CDR1 and CDR2 are MDHEN and SYDVKM. Germline trimming cut 6 bases from V and 3 bases from J; bases unmatched to any gene: 4. The CDR3 spans 14 residues. For the CDR3, the DNA is TGTGCCAGCAGGGAACAGGGGTCTAATGAAAAACTGTTTTTT. Its protein product is CASREQGSNEKLFF.

The rearrangement links TRBV6-5 to TRBJ2-2, with 8 bases fitting TRBD1. The CDR3 length is 15 residues. CDR1 is MNHEY, CDR2 SVGAGI, per germline. V trimming: 3 bases; J trimming: 4 bases; junction bases outside the gene matches: 4. CDR3 region: CASSYTGGFTGELFF. The CDR3 coding sequence is TGTGCCAGCAGTTATACAGGGGGTTTCACCGGGGAGCTGTTTTTT.

J is TRBJ1-5 and V is TRBV21-1. TRBV21-1 is designated a pseudogene. The CDR3 is made up of 15 amino acids. Here the CDR3 DNA reads TGTGCCAGCAGCCCGCGGGGCGGGGATTTTCAGCCCCAGCATTTT. It translates to CASSPRGGDFQPQHF.

Here the CDR3 reads CASSLARGYGYTF. The CDR3 DNA reads as TGTGCCAGCAGCTTAGCTAGGGGGTATGGCTACACCTTC. The V call is TRBV11-2, the J call TRBJ1-2; possibly TRBD1 for D (6 bases). V lost 1 base and J 5 bases, leaving 8 bases between the germline ends. The CDR3 totals 13 residues. CDR1 is SGHAT and CDR2 is FQNNGV in the germline V gene. Full variable domain (outside the CDR3, taken from reference TRBV11-2 and TRBJ1-2): EAGVAQSPRYKIIEKRQSVAFWCNPISGHATLYWYQQILGQGPKLLIQFQNNGVVDDSQLPKDRFSAERLKGVDSTLKIQPAKLEDSAVYLCASSLARGYGYTFGSGTRLTVV.

This clone is a singleton in its sample. An end of the junction does not agree with germline; a read error may underlie this. This CDR3 reads CASSTGNTIYF. The CDR3 DNA reads as TGTGCCAGCAGTACAGGAAACACCATATATTTT. The chain has TRBV5-1 and TRBJ1-3; D unresolved. Germline V lookup: CDR1 SGHRS, CDR2 YFSETQ. This CDR3 contains 11 residues.

The V call is TRBV11-2, the J call TRBJ2-7, with 7 bases aligning to TRBD1. V was pared by 5 bases and J by 0 bases, with 7 bases of the junction left unmatched. The CDR3 spans 15 residues. Germline CDR1 reads SGHAT; CDR2 reads FQNNGV. CDR3 in DNA: TGTGCCAGCAGCCCTCGGACAGGCAACTCCTACGAGCAGTACTTC. Translated, it gives CASSPRTGNSYEQYF.

The CDR3 loop is CATGDRFDTIYF. DNA for the CDR3: TGTGCCACCGGCGACAGGTTTGACACCATATATTTT. V is TRBV24-1 and J is TRBJ1-3, with TRBD1 as a possible D gene (6 bases). Trimming removed 9 bases at V and 8 bases at J, with 13 bases between. The CDR3 contains 12 residues. In germline, CDR1 is KGHDR, CDR2 SFDVKD.

This chain connects TRBV7-2 to TRBJ2-7; 7 bases line up with TRBD1. The CDR3 length is 15 residues. Germline assignment: CDR1 SGHTA and CDR2 FQGNSA. V was clipped by 6 bases and J by 6 bases; unmatched bases: 14. The CDR3 DNA follows: TGTGCCAGCAGTAAGACCGCTACAGGGGCCTCCGAGCAGTACGTC. This sequence encodes CASSKTATGASEQYV.

As DNA, the CDR3 is TGCAGCGTTGAAAAGGGGCTAGAAGCTTTCTTT. Protein product: CSVEKGLEAFF. The gene calls are TRBV29-1 and TRBJ1-1, with a possible D match to TRBD1 (5 bases). In germline, CDR1 is SQVTM, CDR2 ANQGSEA. The CDR3 runs to 11 residues. V lost 2 bases to trimming and J lost 8 bases, with 9 bases between them.

V is TRBV28 and J is TRBJ1-2; tentative D call: TRBD1 (6 bases). The CDR3 has 14 residues. V lost 7 bases to trimming and J lost 2 bases, with 14 bases between them. CDR1 is MDHEN and CDR2 is SYDVKM in the germline V gene. The DNA of the CDR3 is TGTGCCAGCACGAGGGGGGGGACCAACTATGGCTACACCTTC. This codes for CASTRGGTNYGYTF.